A selection of T cell receptor beta chains follows, all from one sample in a study of T cells in tumors after PD-1 blockade. Here immunoSEQ multiplex PCR was the method, and the copy in TCRdb shows in-frame clones only, minus some. This table has around 60,000 clones, around 80% appearing once. The sequences come from PBMCs, collected before anti-PD-1 treatment. The receptors were gathered from a human donor with basal cell carcinoma. CDR3s include the opening cysteine and the closing phenylalanine or tryptophan. D genes are given only for firm matches.

j_call d_call cdr3_length v_call cdr3_aa cdr3_nt
TRBJ2-4 TRBD2 15 TRBV5-5 CASNRGGLAKNIQYF TGTGCCAGCAACCGGGGGGGCTTGGCCAAAAACATTCAGTACTTC
TRBJ2-5 NA 13 TRBV12-3/TRBV12-4 CASSTRDLGTQYF TGTGCCAGCAGTACACGGGACCTAGGGACCCAGTACTTC
TRBJ1-1 NA 12 TRBV30 CAWRWLGKVAFF TGTGCCTGGAGGTGGCTGGGGAAGGTGGCTTTCTTT
TRBJ1-2 NA 13 TRBV19 CATVGGGDYGYTF TGTGCCACCGTCGGCGGGGGTGACTATGGCTACACCTTC
TRBJ2-3 NA 13 TRBV9 CASSPGTLDTQYF TGTGCCAGCAGCCCCGGGACCCTGGATACGCAGTATTTT
TRBJ1-5 NA 14 TRBV2 CASRGDQSNQPQHF TGTGCCAGCAGGGGAGATCAGTCCAATCAGCCCCAGCATTTT
TRBJ1-2 NA 15 TRBV3-1/TRBV3-2 CASSQEGWGARGYTF TGTGCCAGCAGCCAAGAGGGTTGGGGGGCTCGTGGCTACACCTTC
TRBJ2-2 TRBD2 18 TRBV7-6 CASSLLSGAIANTGELFF TGTGCCAGCAGCTTACTTAGCGGGGCCATCGCGAACACCGGGGAGCTGTTTTTT
TRBJ2-7 TRBD1 13 TRBV12-3/TRBV12-4 CASSDREWGEQYF TGTGCCAGCAGTGACAGGGAATGGGGCGAGCAGTACTTC
TRBJ1-2 TRBD1 16 TRBV3-1/TRBV3-2 CASSVRDRGPFDGYTF TGTGCCAGCAGCGTCCGGGACAGGGGCCCCTTCGACGGCTACACCTTC
TRBJ2-7 NA 12 TRBV2 CASRQAPYEQYF TGTGCCAGTAGACAGGCCCCCTACGAGCAGTACTTC
TRBJ2-1 NA 15 TRBV3-1/TRBV3-2 CASSQGRGGYDEQFF TGTGCCAGCAGCCAAGGCAGGGGTGGTTACGATGAGCAGTTCTTC